The present TCR beta chain was sequenced within a study of blood T cell repertoires in COVID-19. Overall study: In each case, the material was cDNA or gDNA derived from T cells, B-cell-depleted T cells, or PBMCs.

After removal of 5 bases from V and 4 bases from J, the junction contained 8 bases not matched to a gene. Germline CDR1 and CDR2: SEHNR and FQNEAQ (reference sequence). The CDR3 is made up of 15 amino acids. Libraries were prepared by immunoSEQ multiplex PCR; TCRdb keeps only in-frame clonotypes and omits some of them. Among hundreds of thousands of clones, less than 85% were seen once, and the ten largest hold under 3%. Sequencing was done on a sample of peripheral blood. The chain uses TRBV7-9 and TRBJ1-3; 7 bases fit TRBD1. The receptor was derived from a woman aged 70-85 years with active or convalescent COVID-19. CDR3 bases: TGTGCCAGCAGCGTCGACAGGGTGGCAGGAAACACCATATATTTT. Translating it yields CASSVDRVAGNTIYF.